These 5 T cell receptor beta chains were sequenced from one sample in a study of shared clonotypes between healthy human individuals. Measured with immunoSEQ multiplex PCR; TCRdb has only the in-frame clones, and not every one. The sample carries roughly 660,000 clones, 90% recorded once. Material for sequencing was memory CD8+ T cells from PBMCs. This sample's subset: CD45RO+ cells pooled with CCR7-negative TemRA cells. The receptors stem from a man between 18 and 29 years old in good health. Some clones in this sample may be carry-over from other donors' samples.

The V gene is TRBV5-4, the J gene TRBJ2-7; D perhaps matches TRBD1 (5 bases). From germline, CDR1 is SGHNT and CDR2 YYREEE (reference sequence). V was shortened by 4 bases and J by 6 bases, with 20 bases between the two germline ends. This CDR3 is built from 15 residues. The chain's CDR3 is CASSLGRLPPREQYF. The CDR3 region has the DNA TGTGCCAGCAGCCTGGGGCGGCTCCCCCCCCGCGAGCAGTACTTC.

The chain uses TRBV4-2 and TRBJ2-1; D gene uncertain. With 0 bases removed from V and 5 bases from J, the gap between germline ends came to 2 bases. From germline, CDR1 is LGHNA and CDR2 YNFKEQ. The CDR3 runs 12 residues. The CDR3 coding sequence is TGTGCCAGCAGCCAAGATAACAATGAGCAGTTCTTC. It encodes CASSQDNNEQFF.

CDR3 region: CASSVGQGAVGYTF. The CDR3 region has the DNA TGTGCCAGCAGTGTGGGACAGGGGGCGGTTGGCTACACCTTC. The gene calls are TRBV27 and TRBJ1-2; 12 nucleotides agree with TRBD1. V was pared by 5 bases and J by 7 bases, with 5 bases of the junction left unmatched. Germline CDR1 MNHEY, CDR2 SMNVEV (reference sequence). This CDR3 spans 14 amino acids.

CDR3 residues: CASSFFGGGGEQYF. CDR3 DNA: TGTGCCAGCAGCTTTTTTGGGGGAGGAGGAGAGCAGTACTTC. This chain uses TRBV5-8 with TRBJ2-7; the D gene is possibly TRBD2 (6 bases). Germline CDR1 and CDR2: SGHTS and YDEGEE. V lost 2 bases and J lost 7, with 16 bases in between. The CDR3 runs 14 residues.

J is TRBJ2-7 and V is TRBV6-4; D ambiguous. V was pared by 6 bases and J by 3 bases, with 12 bases between. CDR1 is MRHNA, CDR2 SNTAGT, per germline. The CDR3 totals 13 residues. DNA of the CDR3: TGTGCCAGCAGCGCCTACCTCGGCTACGAGCAGTACTTC. Translating it yields CASSAYLGYEQYF.